This T cell receptor beta chain was documented in a study of response to subunit inactivated influenza vaccine. TCRdb re-called the RT-PCR reads through MiXCR, storing one row per CDR3 protein. The sample has under 800,000 distinct CDR3 sequences; approximately 15% are singletons. The CDR3 covers 16 residues. Per germline, CDR1 SGHDT and CDR2 YYEEEE. The trim removed 0 bases at V and 8 bases at J, leaving 9 bases unmatched. This clonotype was picked up a small number of times. The sequence derives from a man aged 45-65 years who received an inactivated influenza vaccine. The specimen was PBMCs from blood, collected roughly 2 weeks before vaccination. The chain is built from TRBV5-6 and TRBJ2-1; 9 bases are a match to TRBD2. CDR3 residues: CASSLVGGRALDEQFF. The CDR3 DNA sequence: TGTGCCAGCAGCTTGGTGGGCGGGAGGGCCCTCGATGAGCAGTTCTTC.